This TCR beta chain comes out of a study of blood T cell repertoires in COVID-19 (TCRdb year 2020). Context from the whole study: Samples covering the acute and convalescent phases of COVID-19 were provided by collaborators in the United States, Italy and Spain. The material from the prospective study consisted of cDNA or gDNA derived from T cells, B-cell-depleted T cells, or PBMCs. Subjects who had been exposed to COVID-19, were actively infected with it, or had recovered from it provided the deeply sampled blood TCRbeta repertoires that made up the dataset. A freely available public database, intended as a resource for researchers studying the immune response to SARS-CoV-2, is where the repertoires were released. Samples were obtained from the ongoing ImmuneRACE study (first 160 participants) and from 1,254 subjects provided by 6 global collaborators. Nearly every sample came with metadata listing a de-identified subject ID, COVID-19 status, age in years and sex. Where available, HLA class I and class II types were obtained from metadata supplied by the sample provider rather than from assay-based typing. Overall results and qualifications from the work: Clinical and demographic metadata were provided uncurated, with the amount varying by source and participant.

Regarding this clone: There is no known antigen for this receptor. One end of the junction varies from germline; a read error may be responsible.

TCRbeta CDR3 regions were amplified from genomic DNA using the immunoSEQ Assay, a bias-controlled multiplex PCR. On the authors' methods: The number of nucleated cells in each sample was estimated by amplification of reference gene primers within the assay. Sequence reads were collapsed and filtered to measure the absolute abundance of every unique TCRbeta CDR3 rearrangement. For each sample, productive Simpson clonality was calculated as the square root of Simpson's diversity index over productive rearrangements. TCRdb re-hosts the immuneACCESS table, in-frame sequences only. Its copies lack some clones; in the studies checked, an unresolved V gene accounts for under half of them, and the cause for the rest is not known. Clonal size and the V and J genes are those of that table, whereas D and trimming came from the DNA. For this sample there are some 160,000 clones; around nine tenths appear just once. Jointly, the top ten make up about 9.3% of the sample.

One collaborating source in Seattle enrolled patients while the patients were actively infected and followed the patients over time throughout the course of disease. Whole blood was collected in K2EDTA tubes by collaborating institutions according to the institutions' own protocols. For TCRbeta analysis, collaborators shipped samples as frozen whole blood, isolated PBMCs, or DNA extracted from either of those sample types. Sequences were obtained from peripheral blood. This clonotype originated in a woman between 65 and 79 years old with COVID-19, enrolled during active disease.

The CDR3 amino acid sequence is: CASSLDRAERSPLHF. The DNA is as follows: TGTGCCAGTAGTTTAGACAGGGCTGAACGGTCACCCCTCCACTTT. This sequence uses TRBV19 and TRBJ1-6; 7 central nucleotides agree with TRBD1. Per the germline V gene (reference sequence), LNHDA is the CDR1 and SQIVND is the CDR2. The CDR3 runs 15 residues from the cysteine to the phenylalanine. Just the 45-base CDR3 DNA is kept, in frame starting at base 1.